This TCR beta chain derives from a study of Graves' ophthalmopathy and Graves' hyperthyroidism. Study background: Researchers obtained peripheral blood at initial diagnosis, before any treatment had begun.

The diagnostic workup employed clinical symptoms, serum thyroxine, TRAb, thyroid ultrasound and orbital computed tomography. As the starting material, around 9.1 ml of fresh peripheral blood yielded the PBMCs. The CDR3 spans 15 residues. The germline V and J ends were trimmed by 5 bases and 6 bases, with 16 bases remaining between them. In its sample, this clonotype was seen many times. Amplification targeted the TCR beta CDR3 regions, with RNA transcripts as the source material. Following a first-round RT-PCR that used HTBI primers, a second-round multiplex PCR was carried out. TCRdb re-called the multiplex PCR reads with MiXCR, one entry per CDR3 protein. Counted here are hundreds of thousands of distinct CDR3 sequences, about a fifth occurring once; the ten biggest clones make up approximately 7%.

The specimen sequenced was peripheral blood. The gene calls are TRBV12-3 or TRBV12-4 and TRBJ1-4; no clear D gene. The receptor comes from a woman aged 18-29 years with stable Graves' hyperthyroidism. Some clones in this sample may be carry-over from other donors' samples. This CDR3 reads CASSPSGRMDEKLFF. Written as DNA, the CDR3 is TGTGCCAGCAGTCCAAGTGGGAGGATGGATGAAAAACTGTTTTTT.